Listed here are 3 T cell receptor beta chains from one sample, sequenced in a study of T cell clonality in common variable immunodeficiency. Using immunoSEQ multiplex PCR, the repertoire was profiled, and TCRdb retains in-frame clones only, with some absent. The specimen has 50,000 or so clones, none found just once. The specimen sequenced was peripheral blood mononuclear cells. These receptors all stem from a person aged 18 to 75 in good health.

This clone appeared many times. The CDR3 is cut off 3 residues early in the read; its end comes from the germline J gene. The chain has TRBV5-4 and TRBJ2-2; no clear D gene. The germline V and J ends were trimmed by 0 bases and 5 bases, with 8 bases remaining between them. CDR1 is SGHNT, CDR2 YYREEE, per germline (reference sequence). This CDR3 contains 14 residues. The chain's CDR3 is CASSLGLKTGELFF. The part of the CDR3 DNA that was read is TGTGCCAGCAGCTTGGGGCTTAAAACCGGGGAG. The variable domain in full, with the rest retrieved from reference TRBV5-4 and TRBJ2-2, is ETGVTQSPTHLIKTRGQQVTLRCSSQSGHNTVSWYQQALGQGPQFIFQYYREEENGRGNFPPRFSGLQFPNYSSELNVNALELDDSALYLCASSLGLKTGELFFGEGSRLTVL.

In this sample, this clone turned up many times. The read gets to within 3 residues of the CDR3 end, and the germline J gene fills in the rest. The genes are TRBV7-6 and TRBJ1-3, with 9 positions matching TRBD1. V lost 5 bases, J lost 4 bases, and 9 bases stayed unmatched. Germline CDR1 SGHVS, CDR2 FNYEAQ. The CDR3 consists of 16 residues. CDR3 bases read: TGTGCCAGCAGCACCAGACAGGGGGTTACGGGAAACACC. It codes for CASSTRQGVTGNT. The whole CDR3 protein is CASSTRQGVTGNTIYF.

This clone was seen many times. The chain's CDR3 is CASSKTSGRGNEQFF. The DNA read from the CDR3 is TGCGCCAGCAGCAAAACTAGCGGGAGAGGCAATGAG. The chain uses TRBV5-1 and TRBJ2-1; 11 bases fit TRBD2. The DNA ends 3 residues before the CDR3 does, and the rest of the CDR3 is filled in from the germline J gene. V shed 4 bases and J 6 bases; nucleotides not matched to a gene: 6. CDR1 is SGHRS and CDR2 is YFSETQ in the germline V gene. The CDR3 contains 15 residues.